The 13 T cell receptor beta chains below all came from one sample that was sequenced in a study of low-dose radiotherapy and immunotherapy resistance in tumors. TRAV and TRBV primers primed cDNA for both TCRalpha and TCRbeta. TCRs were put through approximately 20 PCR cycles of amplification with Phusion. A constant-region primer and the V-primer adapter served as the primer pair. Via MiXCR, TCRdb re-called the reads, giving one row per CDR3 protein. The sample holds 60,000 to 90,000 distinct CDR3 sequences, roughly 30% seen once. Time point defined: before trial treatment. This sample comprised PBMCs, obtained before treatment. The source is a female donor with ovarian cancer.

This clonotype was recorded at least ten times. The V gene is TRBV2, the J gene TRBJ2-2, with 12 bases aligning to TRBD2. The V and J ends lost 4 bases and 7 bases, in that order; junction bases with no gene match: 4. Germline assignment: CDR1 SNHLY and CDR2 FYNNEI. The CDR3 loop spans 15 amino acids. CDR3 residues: CASSGLAGEGGELFF. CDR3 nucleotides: TGTGCCAGCAGTGGACTAGCGGGAGAGGGCGGGGAGCTGTTTTTT.

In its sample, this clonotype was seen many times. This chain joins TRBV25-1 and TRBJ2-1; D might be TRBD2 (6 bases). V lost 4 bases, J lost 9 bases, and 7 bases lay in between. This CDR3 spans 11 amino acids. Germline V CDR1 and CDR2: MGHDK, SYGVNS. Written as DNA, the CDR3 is TGTGCCAGCAGTGGGACTATTGAGCAGTTCTTC. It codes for CASSGTIEQFF. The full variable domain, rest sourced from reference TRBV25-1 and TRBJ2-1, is EADIYQTPRYLVIGTGKKITLECSQTMGHDKMYWYQQDPGMELHLIHYSYGVNSTEKGDLSSESTVSRIRTEHFPLTLESARPSHTSQYLCASSGTIEQFFGPGTRLTVL.

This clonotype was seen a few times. CDR3: CASSWDSGVQPQHF. The CDR3 DNA sequence: TGTGCCAGCAGCTGGGATTCCGGGGTGCAGCCCCAGCATTTT. The J gene is TRBJ1-5, the V gene TRBV5-5; D call uncertain. Germline-derived CDR1 and CDR2 are SGHKS and YYEKEE (reference sequence). Trimming left V 3 bases short and J 7 bases short, with 14 bases between. The CDR3 extends over 14 amino acids.

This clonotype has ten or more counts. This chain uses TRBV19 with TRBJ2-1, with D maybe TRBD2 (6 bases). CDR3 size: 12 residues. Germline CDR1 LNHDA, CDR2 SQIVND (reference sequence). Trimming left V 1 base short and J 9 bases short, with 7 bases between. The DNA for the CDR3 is TGTGCCAGTAGTATAGGGCGGGGTGAGCAGTTCTTC. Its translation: CASSIGRGEQFF.

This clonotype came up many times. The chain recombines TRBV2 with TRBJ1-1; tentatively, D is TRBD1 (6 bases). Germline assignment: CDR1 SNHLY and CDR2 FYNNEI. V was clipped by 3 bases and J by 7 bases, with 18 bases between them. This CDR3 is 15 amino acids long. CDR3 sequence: CASSEVGAERGEAFF. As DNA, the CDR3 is TGTGCCAGCAGTGAGGTGGGGGCGGAACGGGGTGAAGCTTTCTTT.

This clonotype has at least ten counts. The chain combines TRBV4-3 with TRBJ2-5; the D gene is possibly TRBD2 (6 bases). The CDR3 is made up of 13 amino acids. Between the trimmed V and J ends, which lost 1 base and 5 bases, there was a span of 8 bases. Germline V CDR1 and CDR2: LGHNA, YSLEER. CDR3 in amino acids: CASSQAEGETQYF. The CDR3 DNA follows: TGCGCCAGCAGCCAAGCGGAGGGGGAGACCCAGTACTTC.

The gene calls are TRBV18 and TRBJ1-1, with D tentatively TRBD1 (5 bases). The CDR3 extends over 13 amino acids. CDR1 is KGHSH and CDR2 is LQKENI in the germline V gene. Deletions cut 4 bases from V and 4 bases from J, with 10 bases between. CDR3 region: CASSQGPRTEAFF. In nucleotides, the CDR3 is TGTGCCAGCTCACAGGGACCGCGCACTGAAGCTTTCTTT.

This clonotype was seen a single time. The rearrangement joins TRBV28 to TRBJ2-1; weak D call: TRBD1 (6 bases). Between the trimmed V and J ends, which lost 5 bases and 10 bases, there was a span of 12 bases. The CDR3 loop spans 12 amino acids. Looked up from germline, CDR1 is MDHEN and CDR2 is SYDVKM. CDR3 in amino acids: CASSTDSYEQFF. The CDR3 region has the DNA TGTGCCAGCAGTACGGACAGCTACGAGCAGTTCTTC. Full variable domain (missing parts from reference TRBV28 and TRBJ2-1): DVKVTQSSRYLVKRTGEKVFLECVQDMDHENMFWYRQDPGLGLRLIYFSYDVKMKEKGDIPEGYSVSREKKERFSLILESASTNQTSMYLCASSTDSYEQFFGPGTRLTVL.

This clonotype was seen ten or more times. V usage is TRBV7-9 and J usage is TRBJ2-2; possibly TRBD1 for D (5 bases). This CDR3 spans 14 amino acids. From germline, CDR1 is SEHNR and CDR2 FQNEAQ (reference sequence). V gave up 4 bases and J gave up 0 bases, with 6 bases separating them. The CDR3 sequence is CASSSDTNTGELFF. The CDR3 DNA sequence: TGTGCCAGCAGCTCGGACACGAACACCGGGGAGCTGTTTTTT.

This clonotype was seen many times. The CDR3 here is CASSSGLAGVEQYF. The CDR3 nucleotides are TGTGCCAGCAGCTCGGGACTAGCGGGAGTCGAGCAGTACTTC. The chain has TRBV5-6 and TRBJ2-7; 14 bases agree with TRBD2. There are 14 residues in the CDR3. From germline, CDR1 is SGHDT and CDR2 YYEEEE. The junction had 2 bases not matched to a gene; V was cut back by 3 bases and J by 6 bases.

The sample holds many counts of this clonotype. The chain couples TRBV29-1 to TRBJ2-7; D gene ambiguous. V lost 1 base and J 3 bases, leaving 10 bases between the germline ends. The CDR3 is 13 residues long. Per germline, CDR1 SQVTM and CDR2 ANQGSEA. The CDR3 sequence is CSVEGAASYEQYF. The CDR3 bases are TGCAGCGTTGAAGGGGCTGCGAGCTACGAGCAGTACTTC.

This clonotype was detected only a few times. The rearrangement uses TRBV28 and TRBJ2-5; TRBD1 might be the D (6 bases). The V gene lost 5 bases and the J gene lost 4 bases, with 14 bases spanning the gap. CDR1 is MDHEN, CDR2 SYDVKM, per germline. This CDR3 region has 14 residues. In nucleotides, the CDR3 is TGTGCCAGCAGTCTACAGGGTGTTCGAGAGACCCAGTACTTC. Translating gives CASSLQGVRETQYF.

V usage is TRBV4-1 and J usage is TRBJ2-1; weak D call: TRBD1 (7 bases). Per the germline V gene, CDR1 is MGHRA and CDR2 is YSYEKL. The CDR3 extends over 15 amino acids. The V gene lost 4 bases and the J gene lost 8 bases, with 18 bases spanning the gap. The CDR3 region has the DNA TGCGCCAGCAGCCCCCGGAGGGGGCAAAGAGATGAGCAGTTCTTC. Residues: CASSPRRGQRDEQFF.